The TCR beta chain described here comes from a study of shared clonotypes between healthy human individuals. Findings of the study overall: Sequencing depth was predicted to influence how clonotypes are shared among donors. In the sorted subsets, rarefaction showed sequencing was incomplete despite large depth.

Remarks on this clone: Its antigen is unidentified.

Positive CCR7 selection of CD45RO-negative cells yielded the naive CD8 cells, and terminally differentiated effector memory CD45RA+ cells were excluded. The CDR3 has 19 residues. Per germline, CDR1 MGHRA and CDR2 YSYEKL. V gave up 0 bases and J gave up 1 base, with 18 bases separating them. Clones were read by immunoSEQ multiplex PCR, and TCRdb kept only the in-frame ones, dropping some. The top ten hold roughly 0.1% of the sample, which has approximately 590,000 clones, roughly 96% seen once. This chain uses TRBV4-1 with TRBJ2-2; D gene ambiguous. The source material was naive CD8+ T cells sorted from blood. This receptor was identified in a woman aged 25 to 39 in good health. The CDR3 DNA is TGCGCCAGCAGCCAAGATCATTTCACCATCGCCCAGAACACCGGGGAGCTGTTTTTT. Its protein is CASSQDHFTIAQNTGELFF.